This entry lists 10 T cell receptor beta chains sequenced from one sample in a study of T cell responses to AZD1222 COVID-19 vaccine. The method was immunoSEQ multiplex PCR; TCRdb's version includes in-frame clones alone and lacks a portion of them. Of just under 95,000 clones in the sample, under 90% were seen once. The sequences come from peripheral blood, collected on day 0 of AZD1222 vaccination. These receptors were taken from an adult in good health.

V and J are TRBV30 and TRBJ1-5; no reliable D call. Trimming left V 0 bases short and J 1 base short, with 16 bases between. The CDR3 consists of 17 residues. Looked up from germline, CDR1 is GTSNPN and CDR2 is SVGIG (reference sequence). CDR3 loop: CAWSVRRFGRSNQPQHF. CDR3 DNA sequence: TGTGCCTGGAGTGTACGGAGGTTCGGCAGGAGCAATCAGCCCCAGCATTTT.

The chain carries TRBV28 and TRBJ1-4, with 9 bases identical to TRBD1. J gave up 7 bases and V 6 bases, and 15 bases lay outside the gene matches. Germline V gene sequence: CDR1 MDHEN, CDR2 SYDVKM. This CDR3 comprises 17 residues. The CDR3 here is CASSLGGQGVSGEKLFF. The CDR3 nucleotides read TGTGCCAGCAGCCTGGGGGGACAGGGCGTTTCGGGTGAAAAACTGTTTTTT.

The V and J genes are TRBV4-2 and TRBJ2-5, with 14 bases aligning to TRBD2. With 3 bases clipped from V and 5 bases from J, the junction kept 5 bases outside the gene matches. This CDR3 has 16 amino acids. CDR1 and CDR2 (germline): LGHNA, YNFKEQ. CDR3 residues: CASSQTSGRAEETQYF. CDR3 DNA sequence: TGTGCCAGCAGCCAGACTAGCGGGAGGGCCGAGGAGACCCAGTACTTC.

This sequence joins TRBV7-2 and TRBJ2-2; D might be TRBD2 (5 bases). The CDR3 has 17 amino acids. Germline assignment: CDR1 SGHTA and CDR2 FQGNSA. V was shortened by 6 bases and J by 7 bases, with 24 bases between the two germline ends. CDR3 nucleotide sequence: TGTGCCAGCAGGCCTCGAGGGCTAGATCATGGGGTCGGGGAGCTGTTTTTT. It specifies CASRPRGLDHGVGELFF.

The CDR3, as DNA: TGTGCCAGCAGCGTAGGTCCAGCGGGAATGGACTACAATGAGCAGTTCTTC. It translates to CASSVGPAGMDYNEQFF. The chain links TRBV9 to TRBJ2-1; 7 bases agree with TRBD2. V shed 0 bases, J shed 3 bases, and the junction held 9 bases outside the gene matches. The CDR3 covers 17 residues. Germline CDR1 and CDR2: SGDLS and YYNGEE.

CDR3 coding DNA: TGCGCCAGCAGCGTTCATGGGGGGAGCACCGGGGAGCTGTTTTTT. Translated, it gives CASSVHGGSTGELFF. This chain connects TRBV5-1 to TRBJ2-2, with TRBD2 as a possible D gene (6 bases). The CDR3 is 15 residues long. The germline V gene has CDR1 SGHRS and CDR2 YFSETQ. Deletions cut 4 bases from V and 4 bases from J, with 14 bases between.

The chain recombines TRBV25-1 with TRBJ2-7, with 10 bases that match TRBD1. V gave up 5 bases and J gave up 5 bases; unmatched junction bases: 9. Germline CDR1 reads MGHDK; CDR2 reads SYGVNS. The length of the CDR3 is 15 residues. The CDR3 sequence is CASSPTGGLPHEQYF. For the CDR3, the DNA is TGTGCCAGCAGTCCGACAGGGGGCCTCCCCCACGAGCAGTACTTC.

The CDR3 is CSAPRNGEQFF. CDR3 in DNA: TGCAGTGCACCTCGAAACGGTGAGCAGTTCTTC. The gene calls are TRBV20-1 and TRBJ2-1; D unclear. Germline lookup yields CDR1 DFQATT and CDR2 SNEGSKA (reference sequence). The V end lost 6 bases, the J end lost 9 bases, and 12 bases lay between the germline ends. The CDR3 spans 11 residues.

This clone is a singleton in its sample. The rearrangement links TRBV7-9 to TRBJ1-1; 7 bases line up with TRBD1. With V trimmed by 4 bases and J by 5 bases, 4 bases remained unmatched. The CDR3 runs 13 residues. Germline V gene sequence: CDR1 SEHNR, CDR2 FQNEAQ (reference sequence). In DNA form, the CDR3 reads TGTGCCAGCAGCTCCGACAGGGCAACTGAAGCTTTCTTT. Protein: CASSSDRATEAFF.

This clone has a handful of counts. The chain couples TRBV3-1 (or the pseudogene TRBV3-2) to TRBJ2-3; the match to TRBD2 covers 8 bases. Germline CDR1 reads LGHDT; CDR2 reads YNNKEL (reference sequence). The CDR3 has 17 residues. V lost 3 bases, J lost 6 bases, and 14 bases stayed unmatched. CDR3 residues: CASSHLAGGGGRDTQYF. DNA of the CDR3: TGTGCCAGCAGCCACCTCGCCGGGGGCGGGGGGCGGGATACGCAGTATTTT.